This T cell receptor (beta chain) was observed in a study of blood T cells in healthy people across ages. Findings of the study overall: Roughly linear declines in TCR beta diversity per million T cells occurred with age. The study found more naive CD4+ cells and higher diversity in long-lived than aged donors.

Isolation of PBMCs gave at least 7 million cells per sample. Worth noting for this clonotype: Antigen specificity is unknown.

Primers used in a second PCR of about 7 to 12 cycles were a sample-barcoded 5' primer and a J-beta primer mix. Researchers report that each sample yielded at least 2.5 million CDR3-containing paired-end reads. TCRdb analysed the 5' RACE reads with MiXCR anew, one entry per CDR3 protein. The sample holds hundreds of thousands of distinct CDR3 sequences, around 41% seen once. CDR1 and CDR2 (germline): DFQATT, SNEGSKA (reference sequence). Trimming at V came to 8 bases and at J to 3 bases, leaving 3 bases not matched to a gene. The CDR3 spans 11 residues. V and J are TRBV20-1 and TRBJ2-5; TRBD2 matches at 7 bases. The TCR was taken from a man aged 80 or over in good health. The sample comprised blood. CDR3 protein: CSTSGKETQYF. For the CDR3, the DNA is TGCAGTACCAGCGGGAAAGAGACCCAGTACTTC.